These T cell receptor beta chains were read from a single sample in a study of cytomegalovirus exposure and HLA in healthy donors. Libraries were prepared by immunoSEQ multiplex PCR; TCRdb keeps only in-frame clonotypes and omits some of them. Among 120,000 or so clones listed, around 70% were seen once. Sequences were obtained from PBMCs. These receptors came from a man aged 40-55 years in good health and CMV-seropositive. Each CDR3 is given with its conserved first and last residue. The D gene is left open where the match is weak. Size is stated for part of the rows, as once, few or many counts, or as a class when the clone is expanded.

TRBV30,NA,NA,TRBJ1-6,CAWSVLVGYNSPLHF,TGTGCCTGGAGTGTCCTAGTCGGCTATAATTCACCCCTCCACTTT
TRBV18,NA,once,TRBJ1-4,CASSPSGNEKLFF,TGTGCCAGCTCACCGTCCGGGAATGAAAAACTGTTTTTT
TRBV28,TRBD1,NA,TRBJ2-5,CASGTNRGPSETQYF,TGTGCCAGCGGTACGAACAGGGGCCCTTCTGAGACCCAGTACTTC
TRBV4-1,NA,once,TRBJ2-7,CASSQDEGRAYEQYF,TGCGCCAGCAGCCAAGATGAAGGCAGGGCCTACGAGCAGTACTTC
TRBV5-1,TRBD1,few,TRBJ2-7,CASSVSLGTGSYEQYF,TGCGCCAGCAGCGTTAGCCTCGGGACAGGCTCCTACGAGCAGTACTTC
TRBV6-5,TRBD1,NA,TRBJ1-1,CASSPTPTGEAFF,TGTGCCAGCAGTCCGACCCCGACAGGGGAAGCTTTCTTT
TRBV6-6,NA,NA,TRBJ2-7,CASALKNSLEQYF,TGTGCCAGCGCCCTTAAAAACTCGCTCGAGCAGTACTTC
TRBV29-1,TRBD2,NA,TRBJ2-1,CSVEGLAVGNEQFF,TGCAGCGTTGAGGGACTAGCAGTAGGAAATGAGCAGTTCTTC
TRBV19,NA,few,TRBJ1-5,CASGQQALGNQPQHF,TGTGCCAGCGGACAACAGGCCCTGGGCAATCAGCCCCAGCATTTT
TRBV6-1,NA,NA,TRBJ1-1,CASRADRSSTEAFF,TGTGCCAGCAGAGCAGACAGGAGCTCCACTGAAGCTTTCTTT
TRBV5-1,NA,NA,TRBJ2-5,CASSLSVETQYF,TGCGCCAGCAGCTTAAGCGTGGAGACCCAGTACTTC
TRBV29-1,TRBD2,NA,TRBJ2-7,CSAQKSGLAGGEQYF,TGCAGCGCCCAAAAGTCGGGACTAGCGGGAGGCGAGCAGTACTTC
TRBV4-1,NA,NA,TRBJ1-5,CASSQVEGGNQPQHF,TGCGCCAGCAGCCAAGTAGAGGGGGGCAATCAGCCCCAGCATTTT
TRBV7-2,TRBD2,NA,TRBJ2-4,CASSAWTSGRAHHVQYF,TGTGCCAGCAGCGCCTGGACTAGCGGGAGGGCCCATCATGTTCAGTACTTC
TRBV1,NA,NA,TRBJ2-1,CTSSRPGLAGPYNEQFF,TGCACCAGCAGCCGACCTGGACTAGCGGGACCCTACAATGAGCAGTTCTTC
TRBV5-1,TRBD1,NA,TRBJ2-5,CASSFTGVPGQETQYF,TGCGCCAGCAGCTTCACAGGGGTCCCGGGGCAAGAGACCCAGTACTTC
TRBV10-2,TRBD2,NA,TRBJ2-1,CASRGGGGASYNEQFF,TGCGCCAGCAGGGGGGGCGGGGGGGCCTCCTACAATGAGCAGTTCTTC
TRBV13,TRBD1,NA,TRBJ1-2,CASSFKDRPYYGYTF,TGTGCCAGCAGCTTTAAGGACAGGCCCTACTATGGCTACACCTTC
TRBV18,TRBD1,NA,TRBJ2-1,CATLGGQAYNEQFF,TGTGCCACCCTCGGCGGACAGGCCTACAATGAGCAGTTCTTC
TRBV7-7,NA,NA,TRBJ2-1,CASSADRHNEQFF,TGTGCTAGCAGCGCCGACAGACACAATGAGCAGTTCTTC
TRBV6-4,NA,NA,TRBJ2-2,CASSEQDTGELFF,TGTGCCAGCAGTGAACAGGACACCGGGGAGCTGTTTTTT
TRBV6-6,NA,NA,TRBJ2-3,CASSYGGMADTQYF,TGTGCCAGCAGTTACGGCGGGATGGCAGATACGCAGTATTTT
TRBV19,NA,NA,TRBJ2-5,CASSGMSLETQYF,TGTGCCAGTAGCGGTATGAGTTTGGAGACCCAGTACTTC
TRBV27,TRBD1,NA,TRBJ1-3,CASSFPKTGERNTIYF,TGTGCCAGCAGTTTTCCCAAAACAGGGGAAAGAAACACCATATATTTT
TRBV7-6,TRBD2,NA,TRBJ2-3,CASSRISGSGNTQYF,TGTGCCAGCAGCCGGATTAGCGGGAGCGGGAATACGCAGTATTTT
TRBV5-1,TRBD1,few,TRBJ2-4,CASSFGTGGGKNIQYF,TGCGCCAGCAGCTTCGGGACAGGGGGTGGCAAAAACATTCAGTACTTC
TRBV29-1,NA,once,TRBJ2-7,CSVDVLVGHSYEQYF,TGCAGCGTTGACGTTTTGGTAGGACATTCCTACGAGCAGTACTTC
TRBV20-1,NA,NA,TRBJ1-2,CSARESYGYTF,TGCAGTGCTAGGGAGAGCTATGGCTACACCTTC
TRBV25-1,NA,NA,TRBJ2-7,CASRAGVEQYF,TGTGCCAGCAGGGCAGGCGTTGAGCAGTACTTC
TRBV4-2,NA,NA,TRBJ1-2,CASSQDEGNYGYTF,TGTGCCAGCAGCCAAGATGAGGGTAACTATGGCTACACCTTC
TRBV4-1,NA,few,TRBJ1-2,CASSHRGQGYTF,TGCGCCAGCAGCCACCGTGGGCAGGGCTACACCTTC
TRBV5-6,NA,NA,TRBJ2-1,CASSSGAYNEQFF,TGTGCCAGCAGCTCCGGGGCCTACAATGAGCAGTTCTTC
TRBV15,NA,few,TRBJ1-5,CATSRPASDQPQHF,TGTGCCACCAGCAGACCCGCGAGCGATCAGCCCCAGCATTTT
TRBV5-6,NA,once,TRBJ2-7,CASSLSLQITTYEQYF,TGTGCCAGCAGCTTATCCCTACAGATAACAACCTACGAGCAGTACTTC
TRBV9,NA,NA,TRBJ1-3,CASSVAGPSGNTIYF,TGTGCCAGCAGCGTAGCCGGTCCCTCTGGAAACACCATATATTTT
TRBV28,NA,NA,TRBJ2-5,CASSLCPDTRTAPPQETQYF,TGTGCCAGCAGTTTATGCCCGGACACAAGAACCGCTCCGCCGCAAGAGACCCAGTACTTC
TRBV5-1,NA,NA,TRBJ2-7,CASSFGQPTYEQYF,TGCGCCAGCAGCTTCGGACAGCCGACCTACGAGCAGTACTTC
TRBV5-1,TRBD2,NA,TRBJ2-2,CASSLGLAGAPGELFF,TGCGCCAGCAGCTTGGGACTAGCGGGAGCCCCCGGGGAGCTGTTTTTT
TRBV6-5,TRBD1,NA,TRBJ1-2,CASSFRRQGYGYTF,TGTGCCAGCAGCTTCCGCAGACAGGGTTATGGCTACACCTTC
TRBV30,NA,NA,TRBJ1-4,CAWRKEEVVEKLFF,TGTGCCTGGAGGAAGGAGGAGGTTGTTGAAAAACTGTTTTTT
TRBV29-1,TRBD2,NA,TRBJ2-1,CSVEIGRGGVSEQFF,TGCAGCGTTGAAATAGGACGCGGGGGGGTCTCCGAGCAGTTCTTC
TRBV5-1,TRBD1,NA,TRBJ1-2,CASSPRDREGYGYTF,TGCGCCAGCAGCCCCCGGGACAGGGAAGGCTATGGCTACACCTTC
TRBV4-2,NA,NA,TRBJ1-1,CASSPGVSEAFF,TGTGCCAGCAGCCCGGGGGTCTCTGAAGCTTTCTTT
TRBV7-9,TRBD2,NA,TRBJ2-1,CASSSRLAGAYNEQFF,TGTGCCAGCAGCTCGCGACTAGCGGGAGCATACAATGAGCAGTTCTTC
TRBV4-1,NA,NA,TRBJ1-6,CASSQEDSLSSYNSPLHF,TGCGCCAGCAGCCAAGAGGACAGTCTCAGCTCCTATAATTCACCCCTCCACTTT
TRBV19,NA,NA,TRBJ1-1,CASSIEAGLAVMNTEAFF,TGTGCCAGTAGTATAGAAGCGGGTTTGGCAGTTATGAACACTGAAGCTTTCTTT
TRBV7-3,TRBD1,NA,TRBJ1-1,CASSPGIGGVGNEAFF,TGTGCCAGCAGCCCCGGGATAGGGGGCGTGGGGAATGAAGCTTTCTTT
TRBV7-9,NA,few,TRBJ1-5,CASSPTDRSNQPQHF,TGTGCCAGCAGCCCGACAGATAGAAGCAATCAGCCCCAGCATTTT
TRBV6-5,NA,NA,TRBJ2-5,CASSYLGGIQETQYF,TGTGCCAGCAGTTACCTAGGGGGAATCCAAGAGACCCAGTACTTC
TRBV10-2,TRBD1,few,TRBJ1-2,CASSPGTGIRYTF,TGCGCCAGCAGCCCAGGGACAGGGATACGCTACACCTTC
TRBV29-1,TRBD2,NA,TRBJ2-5,CSVEDRGRAGETQYF,TGCAGCGTTGAAGATCGCGGGAGGGCCGGAGAGACCCAGTACTTC
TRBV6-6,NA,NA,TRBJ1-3,CASIDRSNSGNTIYF,TGTGCCAGCATTGACAGATCCAACTCTGGAAACACCATATATTTT
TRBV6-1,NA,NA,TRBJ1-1,CASSEQAGRPFF,TGTGCCAGCAGTGAACAGGCTGGCAGGCCATTCTTT
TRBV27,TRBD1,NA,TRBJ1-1,CATAGTGGLMNTEAFF,TGTGCCACAGCCGGGACAGGGGGTCTCATGAACACTGAAGCTTTCTTT